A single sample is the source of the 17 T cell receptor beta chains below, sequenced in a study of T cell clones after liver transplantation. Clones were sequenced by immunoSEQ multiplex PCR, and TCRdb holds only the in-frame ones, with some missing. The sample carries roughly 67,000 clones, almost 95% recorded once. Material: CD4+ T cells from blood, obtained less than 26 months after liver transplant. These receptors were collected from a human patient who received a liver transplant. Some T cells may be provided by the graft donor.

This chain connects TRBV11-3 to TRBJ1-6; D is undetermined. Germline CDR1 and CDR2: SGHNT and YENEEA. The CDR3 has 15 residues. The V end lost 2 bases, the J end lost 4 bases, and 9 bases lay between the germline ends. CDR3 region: CASSLRSAYNSPLHF. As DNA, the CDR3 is TGTGCCAGCAGCTTAAGGTCCGCTTATAATTCACCCCTCCACTTT. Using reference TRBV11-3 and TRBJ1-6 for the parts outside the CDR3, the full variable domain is EAGVVQSPRYKIIEKKQPVAFWCNPISGHNTLYWYLQNLGQGPELLIRYENEEAVDDSQLPKDRFSAERLKGVDSTLKIQPAELGDSAVYLCASSLRSAYNSPLHFGNGTRLTVT.

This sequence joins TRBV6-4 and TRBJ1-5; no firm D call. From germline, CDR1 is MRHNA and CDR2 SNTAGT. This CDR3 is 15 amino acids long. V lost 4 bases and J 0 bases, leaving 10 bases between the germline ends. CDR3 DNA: TGTGCCAGCAGTGTATCTGGGAATAGCAATCAGCCCCAGCATTTT. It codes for CASSVSGNSNQPQHF.

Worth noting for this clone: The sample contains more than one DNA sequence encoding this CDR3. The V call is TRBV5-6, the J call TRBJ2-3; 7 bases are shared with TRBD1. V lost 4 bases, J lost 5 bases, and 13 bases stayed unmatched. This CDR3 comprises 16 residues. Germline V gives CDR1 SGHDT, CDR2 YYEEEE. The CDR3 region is CASSLDKDRIRDTQYF. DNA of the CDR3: TGTGCCAGCAGCCTGGATAAGGACAGGATTAGAGATACGCAGTATTTT.

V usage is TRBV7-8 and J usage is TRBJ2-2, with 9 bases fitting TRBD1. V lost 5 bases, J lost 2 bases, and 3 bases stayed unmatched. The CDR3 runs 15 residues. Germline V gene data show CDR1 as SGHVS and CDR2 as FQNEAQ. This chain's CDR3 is CASSRTGVNTGELFF. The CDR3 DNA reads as TGTGCCAGCAGCCGGACAGGGGTTAACACCGGGGAGCTGTTTTTT.

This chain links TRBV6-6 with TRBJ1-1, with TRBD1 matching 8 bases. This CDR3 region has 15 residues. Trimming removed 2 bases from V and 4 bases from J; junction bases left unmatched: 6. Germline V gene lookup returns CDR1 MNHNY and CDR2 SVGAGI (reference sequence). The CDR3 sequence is CASSYLDRGTTEAFF. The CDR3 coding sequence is TGTGCCAGCAGTTACCTAGACAGGGGCACCACTGAAGCTTTCTTT.

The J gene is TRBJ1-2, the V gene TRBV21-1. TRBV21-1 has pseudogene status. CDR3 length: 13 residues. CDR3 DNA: TGTGCCAGCACCAGCGCTTCGTACTATGGCTACACCTTC. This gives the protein CASTSASYYGYTF.

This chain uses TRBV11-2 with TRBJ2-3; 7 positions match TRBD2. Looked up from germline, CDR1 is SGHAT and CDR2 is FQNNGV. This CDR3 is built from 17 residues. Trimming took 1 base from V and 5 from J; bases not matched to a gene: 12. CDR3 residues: CASSLGFGGSWGDTQYF. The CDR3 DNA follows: TGTGCCAGCAGCTTAGGGTTTGGCGGGAGCTGGGGAGATACGCAGTATTTT. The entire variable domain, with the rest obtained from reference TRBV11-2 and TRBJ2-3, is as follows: EAGVAQSPRYKIIEKRQSVAFWCNPISGHATLYWYQQILGQGPKLLIQFQNNGVVDDSQLPKDRFSAERLKGVDSTLKIQPAKLEDSAVYLCASSLGFGGSWGDTQYFGPGTRLTVL.

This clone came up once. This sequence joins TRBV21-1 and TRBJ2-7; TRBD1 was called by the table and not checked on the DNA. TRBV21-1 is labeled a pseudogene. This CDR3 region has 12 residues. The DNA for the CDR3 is TGTGCCAGCAGCACCCAGGGGTACGAGCAGTACTTC. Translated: CASSTQGYEQYF.

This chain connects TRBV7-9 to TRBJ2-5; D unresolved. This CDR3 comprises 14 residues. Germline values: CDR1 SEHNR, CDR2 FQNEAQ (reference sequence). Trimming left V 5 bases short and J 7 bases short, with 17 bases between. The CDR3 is CASSPTGPSGTQYF. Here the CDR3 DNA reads TGTGCCAGCAGCCCGACCGGACCCTCGGGGACCCAGTACTTC. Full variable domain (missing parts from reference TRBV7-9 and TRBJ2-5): DTGVSQNPRHKITKRGQNVTFRCDPISEHNRLYWYRQTLGQGPEFLTYFQNEAQLEKSRLLSDRFSAERPKGSFSTLEIQRTEQGDSAMYLCASSPTGPSGTQYFGPGTRLLVL.

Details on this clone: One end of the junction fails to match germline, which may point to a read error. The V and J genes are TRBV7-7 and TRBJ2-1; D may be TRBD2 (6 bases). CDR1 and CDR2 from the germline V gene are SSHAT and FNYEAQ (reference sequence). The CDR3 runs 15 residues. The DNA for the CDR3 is TGTGCTAGCAGTCTCAAGGGAGGCTCCTACAATGAGCAGTTCTTC. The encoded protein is CASSLKGGSYNEQFF.

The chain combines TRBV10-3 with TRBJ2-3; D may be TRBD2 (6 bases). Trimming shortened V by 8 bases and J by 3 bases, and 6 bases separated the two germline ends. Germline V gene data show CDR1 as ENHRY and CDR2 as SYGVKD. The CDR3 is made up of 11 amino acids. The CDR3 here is CAIRETDTQYF. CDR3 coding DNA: TGTGCCATCCGGGAGACAGATACGCAGTATTTT.

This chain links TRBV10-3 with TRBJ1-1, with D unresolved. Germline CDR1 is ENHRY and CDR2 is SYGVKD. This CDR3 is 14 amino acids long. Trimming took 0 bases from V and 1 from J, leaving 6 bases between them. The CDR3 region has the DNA TGTGCCATCAGTGAGTCTAACAGGAACACTGAAGCTTTCTTT. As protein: CAISESNRNTEAFF.

The CDR3 sequence: CASIPWGSDTQYF. The DNA of the CDR3 is TGTGCCAGCATACCCTGGGGGTCAGATACGCAGTATTTT. The chain joins TRBV27 to TRBJ2-3; the D call may be TRBD1 or TRBD2 (5 bases each). CDR1 and CDR2 from the germline V gene are MNHEY and SMNVEV (reference sequence). V lost 7 bases to trimming and J lost 4 bases, with 12 bases between them. The CDR3 is made up of 13 amino acids.

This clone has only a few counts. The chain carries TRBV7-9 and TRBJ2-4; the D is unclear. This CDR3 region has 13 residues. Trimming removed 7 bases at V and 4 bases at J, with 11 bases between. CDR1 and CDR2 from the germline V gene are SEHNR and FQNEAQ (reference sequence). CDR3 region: CASTNPSKNIQYF. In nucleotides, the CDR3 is TGTGCCAGCACCAACCCCAGTAAAAACATTCAGTACTTC.

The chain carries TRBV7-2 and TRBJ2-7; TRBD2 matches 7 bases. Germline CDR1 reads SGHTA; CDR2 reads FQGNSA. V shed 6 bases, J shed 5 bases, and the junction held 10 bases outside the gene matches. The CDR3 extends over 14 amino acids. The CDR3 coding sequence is TGTGCCAGCAGTAGAAGGACGGGAGGAGACGAGCAGTACTTC. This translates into CASSRRTGGDEQYF.

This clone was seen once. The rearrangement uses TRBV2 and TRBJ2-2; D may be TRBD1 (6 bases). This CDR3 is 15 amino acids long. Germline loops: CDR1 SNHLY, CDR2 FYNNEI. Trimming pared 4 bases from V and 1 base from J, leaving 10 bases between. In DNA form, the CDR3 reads TGTGCCAGCAGTGGAGAACAGGGGAACACCGGGGAGCTGTTTTTT. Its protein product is CASSGEQGNTGELFF.

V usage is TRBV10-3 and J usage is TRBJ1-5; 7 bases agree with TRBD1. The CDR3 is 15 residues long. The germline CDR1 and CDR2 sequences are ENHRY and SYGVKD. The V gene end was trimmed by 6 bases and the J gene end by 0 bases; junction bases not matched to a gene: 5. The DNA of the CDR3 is TGTGCCATCAGAGAAGACAGGGCTAGCAATCAGCCCCAGCATTTT. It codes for CAIREDRASNQPQHF.